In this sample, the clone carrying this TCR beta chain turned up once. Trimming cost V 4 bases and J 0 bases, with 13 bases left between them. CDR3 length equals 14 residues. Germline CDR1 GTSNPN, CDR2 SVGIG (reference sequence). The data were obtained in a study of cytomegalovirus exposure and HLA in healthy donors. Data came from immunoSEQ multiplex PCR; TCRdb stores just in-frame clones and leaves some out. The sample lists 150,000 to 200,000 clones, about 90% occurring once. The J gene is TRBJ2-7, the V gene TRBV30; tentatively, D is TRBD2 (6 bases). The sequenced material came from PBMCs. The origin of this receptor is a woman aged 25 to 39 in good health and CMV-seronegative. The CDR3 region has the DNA TGTGCCTGGAAGGGAGGACCAAGCTCCTACGAGCAGTACTTC. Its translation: CAWKGGPSSYEQYF.